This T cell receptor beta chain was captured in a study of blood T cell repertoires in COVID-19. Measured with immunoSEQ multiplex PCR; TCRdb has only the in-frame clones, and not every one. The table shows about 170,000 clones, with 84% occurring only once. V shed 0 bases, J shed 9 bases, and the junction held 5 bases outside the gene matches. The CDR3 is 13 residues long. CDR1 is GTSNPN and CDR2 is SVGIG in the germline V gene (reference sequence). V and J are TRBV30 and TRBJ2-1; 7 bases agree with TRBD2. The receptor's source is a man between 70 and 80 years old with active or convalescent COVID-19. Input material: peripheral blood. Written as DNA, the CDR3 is TGTGCCTGGAGTGTACACGGGGGGAGTGAGCAGTTCTTC. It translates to CAWSVHGGSEQFF.